This is a list of T cell receptor beta chains from one sample in a study of naive and memory T cell subsets. MiXCR, run by TCRdb on the UMI-ligation and nested PCR reads, gives a single entry per CDR3 protein. The data hold under 150,000 distinct CDR3 sequences, with over 15% observed a single time. The sample taken for sequencing was naive CD4+ T cells from blood. These receptors came from a human donor in good health. CDR3s include the opening cysteine and the closing phenylalanine or tryptophan. Each record gives: J gene, D gene, clone size, V gene, CDR3 protein, CDR3 DNA. A D gene is named only where the DNA matches it firmly. Size is omitted from some rows. Given values are once, few, many or a class for expanded clones.

J gene: TRBJ1-1; D gene: -; clone size: few; V gene: TRBV7-3; CDR3 protein: CASSFDTFTEAFF; CDR3 DNA: TGTGCCAGCAGCTTCGATACATTCACTGAAGCTTTCTTT
J gene: TRBJ2-3; D gene: TRBD2; clone size: -; V gene: TRBV2; CDR3 protein: CASSGAGGPADTQYF; CDR3 DNA: TGTGCCAGCAGTGGTGCGGGAGGGCCGGCAGATACGCAGTATTTT
J gene: TRBJ1-3; D gene: -; clone size: few; V gene: TRBV14; CDR3 protein: CASSGGHSGNTIYF; CDR3 DNA: TGTGCCAGCAGTGGCGGACACTCTGGAAACACCATATATTTT
J gene: TRBJ1-5; D gene: -; clone size: -; V gene: TRBV5-1; CDR3 protein: CASSEGPGNQPQHF; CDR3 DNA: TGCGCCAGCAGCGAAGGCCCGGGGAATCAGCCCCAGCATTTT
J gene: TRBJ1-2; D gene: TRBD1; clone size: -; V gene: TRBV20-1; CDR3 protein: CSAPDRADGYTF; CDR3 DNA: TGCAGTGCCCCGGACAGGGCCGATGGCTACACCTTC
J gene: TRBJ2-3; D gene: TRBD2; clone size: -; V gene: TRBV7-9; CDR3 protein: CASSLIGLAGVLPQYF; CDR3 DNA: TGTGCCAGCAGCTTGATCGGACTAGCGGGGGTACTTCCGCAGTATTTT
J gene: TRBJ2-7; D gene: -; clone size: -; V gene: TRBV6-2/TRBV6-3; CDR3 protein: CASSPGWTETDEQYF; CDR3 DNA: TGTGCCAGCAGCCCCGGCTGGACGGAGACCGACGAGCAGTACTTC
J gene: TRBJ2-3; D gene: TRBD1; clone size: -; V gene: TRBV27; CDR3 protein: CASRRTGGSDTQYF; CDR3 DNA: TGTGCCAGCAGGCGGACAGGGGGTTCAGATACGCAGTATTTT
J gene: TRBJ2-7; D gene: -; clone size: -; V gene: TRBV20-1; CDR3 protein: CSARDSSYEQYF; CDR3 DNA: TGCAGTGCTAGGGACAGCTCCTACGAGCAGTACTTC
J gene: TRBJ2-7; D gene: TRBD1; clone size: few; V gene: TRBV6-5; CDR3 protein: CASSRNRGKPYEQYF; CDR3 DNA: TGTGCCAGCAGCAGAAACAGGGGAAAACCCTACGAGCAGTACTTC
J gene: TRBJ1-5; D gene: -; clone size: few; V gene: TRBV12-3/TRBV12-4; CDR3 protein: CASSFRAALNQPQHF; CDR3 DNA: TGTGCCAGCAGTTTTCGGGCGGCCCTCAATCAGCCCCAGCATTTT
J gene: TRBJ1-2; D gene: TRBD1; clone size: -; V gene: TRBV27; CDR3 protein: CASSPGQGAIYGYTF; CDR3 DNA: TGTGCCAGCAGTCCGGGACAGGGGGCTATCTATGGCTACACCTTC
J gene: TRBJ2-2; D gene: -; clone size: -; V gene: TRBV7-6; CDR3 protein: CASSYDRSTGELFF; CDR3 DNA: TGTGCCAGCAGCTACGACAGGTCCACCGGGGAGCTGTTTTTT
J gene: TRBJ1-2; D gene: -; clone size: -; V gene: TRBV7-9; CDR3 protein: CASSAEPGRTNYGYTF; CDR3 DNA: TGTGCCAGCAGCGCGGAACCGGGACGTACTAACTATGGCTACACCTTC
J gene: TRBJ2-1; D gene: TRBD1; clone size: few; V gene: TRBV5-1; CDR3 protein: CASSPPGTAYNEQFF; CDR3 DNA: TGCGCCAGCAGCCCGCCCGGGACAGCCTACAATGAGCAGTTCTTC
J gene: TRBJ2-1; D gene: -; clone size: many; V gene: TRBV7-2; CDR3 protein: CASSLRGLGNNNEQFF; CDR3 DNA: TGTGCCAGCAGCTTAAGAGGTTTGGGTAATAACAATGAGCAGTTCTTC
J gene: TRBJ2-1; D gene: TRBD2; clone size: few; V gene: TRBV4-1; CDR3 protein: CASSHIQVRQRGIKQFF; CDR3 DNA: TGCGCCAGCAGCCACATTCAGGTCAGGCAGCGGGGTATTAAGCAGTTCTTC
J gene: TRBJ1-5; D gene: TRBD1; clone size: few; V gene: TRBV12-3/TRBV12-4; CDR3 protein: CASSQGQGVQPQHF; CDR3 DNA: TGTGCCAGCAGCCAGGGACAGGGCGTTCAGCCCCAGCATTTT